This T cell receptor (beta chain) was sequenced in a study of cytomegalovirus exposure and HLA in healthy donors. The overall study: Most genotyped donors, over 70% of more than 300, had Caucasian-associated genetic ancestry. The study's findings and limits: Most sequenced TCRs were rare (though some public TCRs occurred in many donors). Within a later analysis, the majority of CMV-associated TCR beta chains appeared HLA-restricted.

In the PCR, 60 Vbeta and 13 Jbeta primers were used. Sequenced by immunoSEQ multiplex PCR; TCRdb stores in-frame clones only, minus some. The repertoire consists of about 160,000 clones, with under 80% occurring once and the leading ten covering approximately 1.5%. On this clone itself: Its antigen is not identified.

Material: PBMCs. The TCR comes from a woman in her twenties or thirties in good health and CMV-seronegative.

CDR3 protein: CASSLDSNTEAFF. CDR3 DNA sequence: TGCGCCAGCAGCTTGGACAGCAACACTGAAGCTTTCTTT. The chain employs TRBV5-1 and TRBJ1-1; D gene unclear. The germline gives CDR1 SGHRS, CDR2 YFSETQ. The CDR3 sequence is 13 residues long. Between the trimmed V and J ends, which lost 0 bases and 2 bases, there was a span of 5 bases.